This T cell receptor (beta chain) was sequenced during a study of cytomegalovirus exposure and HLA in healthy donors. Study-wide results and caveats: One later analysis reportedly identified an Asian-associated ancestry cluster that showed fewer N-insertions than the approximately 700-donor mean.

Researchers ran the PCR with 60 Vbeta and 13 Jbeta primers. Measured with immunoSEQ multiplex PCR; TCRdb has only the in-frame clones, and not every one. The sample lists some 120,000 clones; more than 70% were seen once. This clone was seen a handful of times. Its antigen is not identified. This sequence was found in a woman aged 45-60 years in good health and CMV-seropositive. The specimen was PBMCs.

The CDR3: CAWSVMRSPLHF. CDR3 DNA: TGTGCCTGGAGTGTAATGCGGTCACCCCTCCACTTT. The chain links TRBV30 to TRBJ1-6; D unresolved. The germline CDR1 and CDR2 sequences are GTSNPN and SVGIG (reference sequence). The CDR3 runs 12 residues. V was shortened by 0 bases and J by 10 bases, with 7 bases between the two germline ends.